The clone carrying this T cell receptor beta chain was counted many times. Its antigen is still unknown. The entry originates in a study of CD8 T cells in ankylosing spondylitis. Overall study results and limits: Several highly homologous variants made up a TCR beta motif, and this motif appeared characteristic of ankylosing spondylitis blood. Reportedly, disease-linked clones are significantly enriched in ankylosing spondylitis patients' matched synovial fluid.

This CDR3 has 14 amino acids. V gave up 5 bases and J gave up 1 base, with 11 bases separating them. CDR1 is SGHVS and CDR2 is FQNEAQ in the germline V gene. Quantitative barcoded 5'-RACE was used to prepare TCR beta libraries. TCRdb used MiXCR to reprocess the 5' RACE reads, holding one entry per CDR3 protein. Here the sample spans around 150,000 distinct CDR3 sequences, around 19% being singletons. The sample comprised blood, either unsorted or a sorted T cell fraction (not recorded which). This sequence originates from a male donor with ankylosing spondylitis or in good health (not recorded which). V is TRBV7-8 and J is TRBJ1-1; D is perhaps TRBD1 (5 bases). CDR3 sequence (DNA): TGTGCCAGCAGCGGCAGAGACAGGAACACTGAAGCTTTCTTT. Translated, it gives CASSGRDRNTEAFF.